These 15 T cell receptor beta chains were all obtained from the same sample, sequenced in a study of control samples from healthy donors and cancer patients. Assay used: immunoSEQ multiplex PCR; TCRdb lists only in-frame clones, some missing. The sample has 130,000 to 150,000 clones; over 90% are singletons. The specimen was PBMCs. The source of these receptors is a man in his 60s with colorectal cancer.

The V gene is TRBV3-1 (or the pseudogene TRBV3-2), the J gene TRBJ2-5, with 7 bases identical to TRBD2. Germline lookup yields CDR1 LGHDT and CDR2 YNNKEL (reference sequence). The J segment lost 5 bases and the V segment lost 0 bases, leaving 6 bases of the junction unmatched. The CDR3 length is 15 residues. The CDR3 loop is CASSQDITSAETQYF. The CDR3 coding sequence is TGTGCCAGCAGCCAAGATATAACTAGCGCGGAGACCCAGTACTTC.

The J gene is TRBJ1-6, the V gene TRBV11-3; D remains ambiguous. Germline-derived CDR1 and CDR2 are SGHNT and YENEEA. V was pared by 2 bases and J by 10 bases, with 9 bases between. The CDR3 is 13 residues long. Here the CDR3 reads CASSLREISPLHF. The DNA of the CDR3 is TGTGCCAGCAGCTTACGTGAGATCTCACCCCTCCACTTT.

The chain's CDR3 is CASSIGVSYEQYF. The CDR3 nucleotides are TGCGCCAGCAGCATAGGGGTTTCCTACGAGCAGTACTTC. The J gene is TRBJ2-7, the V gene TRBV4-3; D might be TRBD1 (5 bases). The CDR3 extends over 13 amino acids. Trimming cost V 5 bases and J 1 base, with 9 bases left between them. Germline V gives CDR1 LGHNA, CDR2 YSLEER.

The chain carries TRBV6-5 and TRBJ1-3, with TRBD1 as a possible D gene (5 bases). V was pared by 6 bases and J by 2 bases, with 14 bases between. The germline V gene encodes CDR1 MNHEY and CDR2 SVGAGI. The CDR3 loop spans 15 amino acids. DNA of the CDR3: TGTGCCAGCAGGGGGGGGGAAGCGCCTGGAAACACCATATATTTT. Encoded protein: CASRGGEAPGNTIYF.

The rearrangement joins TRBV25-1 to TRBJ1-6; perhaps TRBD1 as D (5 bases). V was pared by 5 bases and J by 4 bases, with 9 bases between. Germline lookup yields CDR1 MGHDK and CDR2 SYGVNS. This CDR3 region has 14 residues. The CDR3 here is CASSSGPYNSPLHF. The CDR3 DNA reads as TGTGCCAGCAGTTCAGGGCCTTATAATTCACCCCTCCACTTT.

This clone has just one count. CDR3 nucleotides: TGTGCCAGCAGTGGGGGTTTGGGCGCGGGCACAGATACGCAGTATTTT. This codes for CASSGGLGAGTDTQYF. This chain connects TRBV2 to TRBJ2-3, with D uncertain. The CDR3 is 16 residues long. Looked up from germline, CDR1 is SNHLY and CDR2 is FYNNEI. Between the trimmed V and J ends, which lost 4 bases and 1 base, there was a span of 15 bases.

The chain uses TRBV12-3 or TRBV12-4 and TRBJ2-2; D not certain. V lost 6 bases, J lost 2 bases, and 4 bases lay in between. This CDR3 region has 12 residues. The CDR3 loop is CASSYNTGELFF. CDR3 DNA sequence: TGTGCCAGCAGCTACAACACCGGGGAGCTGTTTTTT.

The rearrangement joins TRBV5-6 to TRBJ2-1, with D hard to call. In germline, CDR1 is SGHDT, CDR2 YYEEEE. The CDR3 length is 15 residues. Trimming shortened V by 1 base and J by 2 bases, and 10 bases separated the two germline ends. In DNA, the CDR3 is TGTGCCAGCAGCTTGTCTAGTCCCCCCTACAATGAGCAGTTCTTC. Translated: CASSLSSPPYNEQFF.

The J gene is TRBJ1-6, the V gene TRBV7-9; TRBD1 might be the D (5 bases). CDR1 and CDR2 from the germline V gene are SEHNR and FQNEAQ (reference sequence). The CDR3 spans 19 residues. V lost 3 bases to trimming and J lost 0 bases, with 18 bases between them. CDR3 sequence reads: CASSFPGPRKSSYNSPLHF. As DNA, the CDR3 is TGTGCCAGCAGCTTCCCGGGACCGAGGAAAAGCTCCTATAATTCACCCCTCCACTTT.

V gene TRBV7-8 combines with J gene TRBJ2-7; 10 bases are a match to TRBD2. The germline gives CDR1 SGHVS, CDR2 FQNEAQ. The junction had 13 bases not matched to a gene; V was cut back by 1 base and J by 1 base. The CDR3 is 19 amino acids. CDR3 in DNA: TGTGCCAGCAGCTTAGTCCGGGGGCTCACTAGCGGGAAATCCTACGAGCAGTACTTC. Translated: CASSLVRGLTSGKSYEQYF.

CDR3 sequence reads: CASSLGSGFASPLHF. The CDR3 nucleotides read TGCGCCAGCAGCCTGGGGTCAGGTTTTGCATCACCCCTCCACTTT. The chain employs TRBV5-1 and TRBJ1-6; D gene ambiguous. The CDR3 is made up of 15 amino acids. V lost 4 bases to trimming and J lost 10 bases, with 18 bases between them. Germline CDR1 is SGHRS and CDR2 is YFSETQ.

This clone was detected only once. The V and J genes are TRBV4-2 and TRBJ2-1; 9 bases are a match to TRBD1. The CDR3 extends over 17 amino acids. The junction had 6 bases not matched to a gene; V was cut back by 0 bases and J by 3 bases. Germline loops: CDR1 LGHNA, CDR2 YNFKEQ. CDR3 sequence (DNA): TGTGCCAGCAGCCAAGACGGGACAGGGCTGCTCTACAATGAGCAGTTCTTC. This encodes CASSQDGTGLLYNEQFF.

The chain joins TRBV30 to TRBJ2-5; 10 bases map to TRBD2. There are 15 residues in the CDR3. CDR1 and CDR2 from the germline V gene are GTSNPN and SVGIG (reference sequence). The ends lost 3 bases at V and 1 base at J; junction bases unmatched: 5. The CDR3 nucleotides read TGTGCCTGGAGGGAAACTAGCGGGGTCCAAGAGACCCAGTACTTC. The encoded protein is CAWRETSGVQETQYF. Full variable domain (remainder filled in from reference TRBV30 and TRBJ2-5): SQTIHQWPATLVQPVGSPLSLECTVEGTSNPNLYWYRQAAGRGLQLLFYSVGIGQISSEVPQNLSASRPQDRQFILSSKKLLLSDSGFYLCAWRETSGVQETQYFGPGTRLLVL.

The chain has TRBV18 and TRBJ2-3; D gene unclear. Per germline, CDR1 KGHSH and CDR2 LQKENI. V was trimmed by 4 bases and J by 2 bases, leaving 13 bases between them. The CDR3 extends over 15 amino acids. CDR3 nucleotide sequence: TGTGCCAGCTCACGGGATCTTACATTCACAGATACGCAGTATTTT. It translates to CASSRDLTFTDTQYF.

V is TRBV6-5 and J is TRBJ2-2; 11 positions agree with TRBD2. The CDR3 is 15 residues long. Germline V CDR1 and CDR2: MNHEY, SVGAGI. Unmatched junction bases numbered 6, after V lost 8 bases and J lost 4 bases. This CDR3 is CASGLAGGFTGELFF. The CDR3 DNA reads TGTGCCAGCGGTTTAGCGGGGGGGTTCACCGGGGAGCTGTTTTTT.